This T cell receptor beta chain came from a study of identical twins. This clonotype showed up just a few times. One entry per CDR3 protein results from TCRdb running MiXCR on the 5' RACE reads. The profile shows approximately 230,000 distinct CDR3 sequences, around an eighth of them singletons. The sequence derives from a woman aged 18-30 years in good health. The sequencing input was memory (CD45RO+) T cells sorted from blood.

The CDR3 is CASSVREGTQYF. The CDR3 region has the DNA TGTGCCAGCAGTGTGAGGGAAGGTACGCAGTATTTT. The chain combines TRBV2 with TRBJ2-3; possibly TRBD2 for D (5 bases). The V end lost 4 bases, the J end lost 8 bases, and 10 bases lay between the germline ends. CDR3 length: 12 amino acids. Germline CDR1 is SNHLY and CDR2 is FYNNEI.